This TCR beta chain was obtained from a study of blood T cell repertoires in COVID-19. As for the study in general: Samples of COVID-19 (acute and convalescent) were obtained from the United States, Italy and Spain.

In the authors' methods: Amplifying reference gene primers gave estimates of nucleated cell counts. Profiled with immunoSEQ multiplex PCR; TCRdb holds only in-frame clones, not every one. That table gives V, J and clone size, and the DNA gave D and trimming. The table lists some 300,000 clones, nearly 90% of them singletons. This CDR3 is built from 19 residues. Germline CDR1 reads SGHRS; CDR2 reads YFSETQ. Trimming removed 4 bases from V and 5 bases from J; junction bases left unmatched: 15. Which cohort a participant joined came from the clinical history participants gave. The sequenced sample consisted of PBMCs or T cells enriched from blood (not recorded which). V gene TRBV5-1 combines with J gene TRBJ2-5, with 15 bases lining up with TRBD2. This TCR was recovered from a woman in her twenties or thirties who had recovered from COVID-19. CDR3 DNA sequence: TGCGCCAGCAGCCCAGGACTAGCGGGAGGGCCATCCGACGTGGAGACCCAGTACTTC. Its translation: CASSPGLAGGPSDVETQYF. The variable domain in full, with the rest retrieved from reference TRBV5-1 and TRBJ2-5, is KAGVTQTPRYLIKTRGQQVTLSCSPISGHRSVSWYQQTPGQGLQFLFEYFSETQRNKGNFPGRFSGRQFSNSRSEMNVSTLELGDSALYLCASSPGLAGGPSDVETQYFGPGTRLLVL.